These 17 T cell receptor beta chains share one sample of origin, sequenced in a study of CD8 T cells in Susac syndrome. RNA was extracted with the RNeasy kit, and a quantity of about 0.45 to 1 ug was reverse transcribed using random hexamers. TCRdb reprocessed the immunoSEQ multiplex PCR reads via MiXCR and lists one record per CDR3 protein. The sample carries fewer than 350,000 distinct CDR3 sequences, 85% recorded once. Sequencing was done on a sample of CD8+ T cells from PBMCs. These TCRs come from a human donor with multiple sclerosis.

As concerns this clonotype: It is unclear where the CDR3 begins or ends on the DNA, so no DNA is shown, and the CDR3 is as TCRdb lists it. CDR3: CASSGKTGEGTPGSCFF. The gene calls are TRBV7-2 and TRBJ2-2; the table's TRBD1 call for D was not verified on the DNA. The CDR3 is 17 residues long, ends included. Per germline, CDR1 SGHTA and CDR2 FQGNSA.

The chain links TRBV5-4 to TRBJ2-7; a weak D match, TRBD1 (6 bases). V lost 4 bases, J lost 0 bases, and 14 bases lay in between. The V gene's germline CDR1 is SGHNT and CDR2 YYREEE (reference sequence). This CDR3 has 15 residues. The CDR3 here is CASSLARGHSYEQYF. CDR3 DNA sequence: TGTGCCAGCAGCCTAGCCAGGGGACACTCCTACGAGCAGTACTTC.

This chain joins TRBV7-6 and TRBJ2-1, with D maybe TRBD2 (7 bases). Trimming took off 6 bases at V and 2 bases at J, with 17 bases between the two ends. CDR1 SGHVS and CDR2 FNYEAQ come from the germline V gene. The CDR3 spans 16 residues. The CDR3 nucleotides are TGTGCCAGCAGTTCTGGGGGCGGGAGTCCCTACAATGAGCAGTTCTTC. This codes for CASSSGGGSPYNEQFF.

This chain connects TRBV5-6 to TRBJ1-2; TRBD1 matches 7 bases. J lost 5 bases, V lost 4 bases, and 5 bases had no gene match. The CDR3 runs to 13 residues. The germline CDR1 and CDR2 sequences are SGHDT and YYEEEE. The chain's CDR3 is CASSQGTAYGYTF. The CDR3 DNA reads as TGTGCCAGCAGCCAGGGGACAGCGTATGGCTACACCTTC.

The V gene is TRBV12-3 or TRBV12-4, the J gene TRBJ2-5; tentatively, D is TRBD2 (6 bases). The V end lost 6 bases, the J end lost 5 bases, and 16 bases lay between the germline ends. The CDR3 sequence is 14 residues long. The CDR3 spells CASSFLAKVETQYF. CDR3 coding DNA: TGTGCCAGCAGCTTCCTAGCGAAAGTTGAGACCCAGTACTTC.

The chain carries TRBV6-2 or TRBV6-3 and TRBJ2-2; D tentatively reads TRBD1 or TRBD2 (5 bases each). The CDR3 has 14 amino acids. Germline CDR1 reads MNHEY; CDR2 reads SVGEGT. The V and J ends lost 4 bases and 6 bases respectively, with 12 bases between them. Here the CDR3 reads CASSWGVGAGELFF. Here the CDR3 DNA reads TGTGCCAGCAGTTGGGGAGTAGGGGCCGGGGAGCTGTTTTTT.

In its sample, this clonotype was seen once. The chain is built from TRBV12-3 or TRBV12-4 and TRBJ2-5; TRBD1 aligns across 9 bases. V was clipped by 5 bases and J by 4 bases; unmatched bases: 5. CDR3 length equals 14 residues. CDR3 residues: CASSPQGAGETQYF. CDR3 coding DNA: TGTGCCAGCAGTCCACAGGGGGCGGGAGAGACCCAGTACTTC.

This clonotype is a singleton in its sample. The CDR3 DNA follows: TGCAGCGTTGAAGGGAGCGAGCAGTACTTC. Its translation: CSVEGSEQYF. This chain joins TRBV29-1 and TRBJ2-7, with D hard to call. The CDR3 runs 10 residues. V was clipped by 1 base and J by 6 bases, with 4 bases between them. Germline values: CDR1 SQVTM, CDR2 ANQGSEA.

The chain joins TRBV6-5 to TRBJ1-6, with D maybe TRBD1 (5 bases). Germline CDR1 is MNHEY and CDR2 is SVGAGI. This CDR3 has 17 amino acids. Trimming left V 4 bases short and J 3 bases short, with 16 bases between. CDR3: CASSFGTATIYNSPLHF. CDR3 sequence (DNA): TGTGCCAGCAGTTTTGGGACGGCAACTATCTATAATTCACCCCTCCACTTT.

The chain couples TRBV7-6 to TRBJ2-2; TRBD2 aligns across 7 bases. CDR3 length: 15 amino acids. V dropped 3 bases and J dropped 7; count of bases not matched to a gene: 8. The germline V gene encodes CDR1 SGHVS and CDR2 FNYEAQ. DNA of the CDR3: TGTGCCAGCAGCTTCCTGCGGGAGAGGATCGGGGAGCTGTTTTTT. Amino acid sequence: CASSFLRERIGELFF.

This clonotype has just a few counts. The chain couples TRBV5-4 to TRBJ1-1; 11 positions match TRBD1. The junction had 7 bases not matched to a gene; V was cut back by 2 bases and J by 7 bases. The CDR3 totals 15 residues. Germline V gene sequence: CDR1 SGHNT, CDR2 YYREEE (reference sequence). The CDR3 protein is CASSFNGQGANEAFF. The CDR3 coding sequence is TGTGCCAGCAGCTTCAACGGACAGGGGGCGAATGAAGCTTTCTTT.

The genes are TRBV20-1 and TRBJ1-2; a weak D match, TRBD1 (6 bases). CDR3 size: 15 residues. The germline V gene has CDR1 DFQATT and CDR2 SNEGSKA (reference sequence). Trimming took 0 bases from V and 8 from J, leaving 19 bases between them. The DNA of the CDR3 is TGCAGTGCTAGAGATACAGGGCTAGGAGCGAGGGGCTACACCTTC. Encoded protein: CSARDTGLGARGYTF.

V usage is TRBV6-5 and J usage is TRBJ2-1; D not certain. CDR3 length equals 17 residues. The V gene's germline CDR1 is MNHEY and CDR2 SVGAGI. The V and J ends lost 2 bases and 0 bases respectively, with 14 bases between them. This chain's CDR3 is CASSYPIRKSSYNEQFF. The CDR3 region has the DNA TGTGCCAGCAGTTACCCCATTCGGAAGAGCTCCTACAATGAGCAGTTCTTC.

V and J are TRBV7-2 and TRBJ2-2, with D possibly being TRBD2 (6 bases). The CDR3 extends over 15 amino acids. Germline-derived CDR1 and CDR2 are SGHTA and FQGNSA. Trimming cost V 7 bases and J 4 bases, with 16 bases left between them. CDR3 amino acids: CASTTSAGTTGELFF. CDR3 coding DNA: TGTGCCAGCACCACCTCGGCGGGGACCACCGGGGAGCTGTTTTTT.

The chain combines TRBV7-9 with TRBJ1-5; D may be TRBD1 (5 bases). CDR1 is SEHNR and CDR2 is FQNEAQ in the germline V gene (reference sequence). The CDR3 is 12 amino acids. Between the trimmed V and J ends, which lost 5 bases and 8 bases, there was a span of 10 bases. CDR3 DNA: TGTGCCAGCAGCCCCGGGGGGGAGCCCCAGCATTTT. This codes for CASSPGGEPQHF.

Points on this clonotype: One end of the junction is discordant with germline, which a read error may explain. The chain couples TRBV10-3 to TRBJ2-1; 9 bases line up with TRBD2. Per germline, CDR1 ENHRY and CDR2 SYGVKD. The CDR3 has 14 residues. The CDR3 sequence: CAISERTSDNQQFF. CDR3 DNA: TGTGCCATCAGTGAGCGGACTAGCGACAATCAGCAGTTCTTC.

This chain links TRBV12-3 or TRBV12-4 with TRBJ1-2; 7 nucleotides agree with TRBD1. There are 13 residues in the CDR3. V gave up 5 bases and J gave up 11 bases; unmatched junction bases: 11. CDR3 amino acids: CASSQRGGKWYTF. As DNA, the CDR3 is TGTGCCAGCAGTCAAAGAGGGGGCAAGTGGTACACCTTC.